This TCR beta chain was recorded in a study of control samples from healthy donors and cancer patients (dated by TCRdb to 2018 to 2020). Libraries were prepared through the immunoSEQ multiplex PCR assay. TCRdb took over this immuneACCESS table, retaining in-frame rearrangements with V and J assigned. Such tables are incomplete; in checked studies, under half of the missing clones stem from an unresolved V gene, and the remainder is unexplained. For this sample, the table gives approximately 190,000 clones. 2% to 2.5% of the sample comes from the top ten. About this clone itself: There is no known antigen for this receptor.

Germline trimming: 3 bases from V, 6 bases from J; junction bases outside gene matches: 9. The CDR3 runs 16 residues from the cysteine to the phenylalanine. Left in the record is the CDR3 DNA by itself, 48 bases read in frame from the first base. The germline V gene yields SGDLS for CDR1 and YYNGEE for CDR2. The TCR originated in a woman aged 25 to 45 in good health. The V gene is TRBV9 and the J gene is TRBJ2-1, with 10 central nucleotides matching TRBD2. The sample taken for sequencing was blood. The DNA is TGTGCCAGCAGCGACTTAGCGGGGGGCTCCCCCAATGAGCAGTTCTTC. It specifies CASSDLAGGSPNEQFF.